This section outlines one TCR beta chain sequence together with its context. The antigen is unknown. Clones were read by immunoSEQ multiplex PCR, and TCRdb kept only the in-frame ones, dropping some. The sample has 45,000 to 60,000 clones; approximately 78% are singletons. Germline V gene lookup returns CDR1 SNHLY and CDR2 FYNNEI. The CDR3 is 12 residues long. V was pared by 8 bases and J by 6 bases, with 11 bases between. The record originates from a study of radiotherapy plus CTLA-4 blockade in lung cancer. Study summary: With 31% of patients having disease control, objective responses were seen in roughly 18%.

Study conclusions and caveats: Expansion of tumor-derived TCR clones was observed in blood after radiotherapy plus ipilimumab.

This TCR came from a human donor with non-small cell lung cancer who had stable disease on radiotherapy plus ipilimumab. The J gene is TRBJ2-1, the V gene TRBV2, with D maybe TRBD2 (5 bases). The sequences come from peripheral blood, collected from a patient treated with radiotherapy plus ipilimumab. The CDR3 coding sequence is TGTGCCAGCGCTGGACTCCTCAATGAGCAGTTCTTC. Its protein is CASAGLLNEQFF.